The rows below give T cell receptor beta chains drawn from one sample of a study of T cells after yellow fever vaccination. TCRdb reprocessed the 5' RACE reads via MiXCR and lists one record per CDR3 protein. The sample carries 60,000 to 75,000 distinct CDR3 sequences, just over 6.5% recorded once. The input for sequencing was CD8+ T cells sorted from PBMCs, taken roughly 45 days after the first yellow fever vaccination. These receptors originate from a man between 18 and 29 years old who received the YFV17D yellow fever vaccine. The CDR3 runs from the conserved cysteine through the conserved F or W. A D gene is named only where the DNA matches it firmly. Size tells how often a clone was seen (once, few, many) or the class of an expanded clone, and some rows leave it out.

CDR3aa | CDR3nt | d_gene | j_gene | abundance | v_gene
CASSLRANTGELFF | TGCGCCAGCAGCTTACGGGCGAACACCGGGGAGCTGTTTTTT | . | TRBJ2-2 | . | TRBV5-1
CASSPAGGPDTEAFF | TGTGCCAGCAGTCCCGCGGGGGGGCCGGACACTGAAGCTTTCTTT | . | TRBJ1-1 | . | TRBV6-5
CASSHDYDGGGETQYF | TGTGCCAGCAGCCACGACTACGACGGCGGCGGAGAGACCCAGTACTTC | . | TRBJ2-5 | few | TRBV12-3/TRBV12-4
CASSLDKGWATGELFF | TGTGCCAGCAGCTTAGATAAAGGTTGGGCCACCGGGGAGCTGTTTTTT | . | TRBJ2-2 | many | TRBV11-2
CASSPSGQGSNTIYF | TGTGCCAGCAGCCCTAGCGGACAGGGATCGAACACCATATATTTT | TRBD1 | TRBJ1-3 | . | TRBV13
CASSQQGEASGYTF | TGTGCCAGCAGCCAGCAGGGAGAGGCTTCTGGCTACACCTTC | . | TRBJ1-2 | many | TRBV4-2
CASSQVWSGTGAGDTGELFF | TGCGCCAGCAGCCAGGTCTGGTCTGGGACTGGAGCGGGGGACACCGGGGAGCTGTTTTTT | TRBD2 | TRBJ2-2 | many | TRBV4-1
CAIWDPGPRSNRGNSPLHF | TGTGCCATTTGGGATCCGGGCCCCCGTTCTAATCGGGGGAATTCACCCCTCCACTTT | . | TRBJ1-6 | . | TRBV10-3
CASRWGYTEAFF | TGTGCCAGCAGGTGGGGATACACTGAAGCTTTCTTT | . | TRBJ1-1 | few | TRBV25-1
CSVEAMAGANYGYTF | TGCAGCGTTGAAGCAATGGCAGGCGCTAACTATGGCTACACCTTC | . | TRBJ1-2 | many | TRBV29-1
CASSQDKSSYYNEQFF | TGCGCCAGCAGCCAAGATAAAAGCAGCTATTACAATGAGCAGTTCTTC | . | TRBJ2-1 | many | TRBV4-3
CASSPLGGMDTGELFF | TGTGCCAGCAGTCCTCTAGGGGGTATGGACACCGGGGAGCTGTTTTTT | . | TRBJ2-2 | many | TRBV6-1
CASSQQELATYEQYF | TGCGCCAGCAGCCAACAGGAACTAGCTACCTACGAGCAGTACTTC | . | TRBJ2-7 | many | TRBV4-1
CASSQGGWNTEAFF | TGTGCCAGCAGCCAAGGGGGGTGGAACACTGAAGCTTTCTTT | . | TRBJ1-1 | . | TRBV3-1
CASSQNTNTEAFF | TGTGCCAGCAGCCAAAACACGAACACTGAAGCTTTCTTT | . | TRBJ1-1 | few | TRBV7-9
CASSAVETEAFF | TGTGCCAGCAGCGCGGTCGAAACTGAAGCTTTCTTT | . | TRBJ1-1 | many | TRBV9
CASSSVTSVGPFEQFF | TGTGCCAGCAGCTCGGTGACTAGCGTGGGGCCATTTGAGCAGTTCTTC | TRBD2 | TRBJ2-1 | . | TRBV7-8
CSVEDQLSRETQYF | TGCAGCGTTGAAGATCAGTTATCTCGGGAGACCCAGTACTTC | . | TRBJ2-5 | . | TRBV29-1
CASSLSSGLATYEQYF | TGTGCCAGCAGCTTAAGCTCGGGACTAGCCACCTACGAGCAGTACTTC | TRBD2 | TRBJ2-7 | many | TRBV7-9
CASREGGTEAFF | TGTGCCAGCAGGGAAGGGGGAACTGAAGCTTTCTTT | . | TRBJ1-1 | many | TRBV7-2
CASSPGELSGNTIYF | TGTGCCAGCAGCCCCGGGGAGCTCTCTGGAAACACCATATATTTT | . | TRBJ1-3 | . | TRBV7-9
CASSPRGGDSHNEQFF | TGTGCCAGCAGCCCGAGGGGAGGGGATTCCCACAATGAGCAGTTCTTC | TRBD2 | TRBJ2-1 | many | TRBV7-9
CATSLSVSYEQYF | TGTGCCACCAGCTTGTCAGTCTCCTACGAGCAGTACTTC | . | TRBJ2-7 | many | TRBV15
CASSSPTSTPGELFF | TGTGCCAGCAGTTCGCCCACTAGTACCCCCGGGGAGCTGTTTTTT | . | TRBJ2-2 | . | TRBV27
CASSLRDPLYNSPLHF | TGTGCCAGCAGCCTTCGGGACCCTCTCTATAATTCACCCCTCCACTTT | . | TRBJ1-6 | many | TRBV3-1
CASSQGRGNTEAFF | TGCGCCAGCAGCCAAGGCCGCGGGAACACTGAAGCTTTCTTT | . | TRBJ1-1 | few | TRBV4-1
CATSRGVRGLTDTQYF | TGTGCCACCAGCAGGGGGGTTCGGGGGCTCACAGATACGCAGTATTTT | . | TRBJ2-3 | many | TRBV15
CASSLGIGRGFYNEQFF | TGTGCCAGCAGCTTAGGAATTGGCAGGGGTTTTTACAATGAGCAGTTCTTC | . | TRBJ2-1 | few | TRBV7-2
CSARSSGRPTYNSPLHF | TGCAGTGCTAGGTCTTCTGGCAGACCAACCTATAATTCACCCCTCCACTTT | . | TRBJ1-6 | . | TRBV20-1
CASSQEGDDPLHF | TGCGCCAGCAGCCAAGAAGGGGACGACCCCCTCCACTTT | . | TRBJ1-6 | . | TRBV4-1
CASSEYSGGTDTQYF | TGTGCCAGCAGCGAATATAGCGGGGGCACAGATACGCAGTATTTT | TRBD2 | TRBJ2-3 | many | TRBV2
CASSYQGGRDQPQHF | TGCGCCAGCAGCTATCAAGGAGGGAGGGATCAGCCCCAGCATTTT | . | TRBJ1-5 | many | TRBV4-1
CASSVGLAAYEQYF | TGTGCCAGCAGCGTAGGGCTAGCCGCCTACGAGCAGTACTTC | . | TRBJ2-7 | many | TRBV9
CASSPSRETQYF | TGTGCCAGCAGCCCTTCGAGAGAGACCCAGTACTTC | . | TRBJ2-5 | . | TRBV12-3/TRBV12-4
CASSPRDFRRGYTF | TGCGCCAGCAGCCCCCGGGATTTTAGAAGAGGCTACACCTTC | . | TRBJ1-2 | many | TRBV5-1
CASSLVGMSGANVLTF | TGCGCCAGCAGCCTGGTGGGGATGTCTGGGGCCAACGTCCTGACTTTC | . | TRBJ2-6 | few | TRBV5-1
CASSPSGGANTDTQYF | TGTGCCAGCAGCCCCAGCGGGGGGGCCAACACAGATACGCAGTATTTT | TRBD2 | TRBJ2-3 | many | TRBV7-8
CASSYLRRDSSGANVLTF | TGTGCCAGCAGTTACCTCCGCAGGGATAGCTCTGGGGCCAACGTCCTGACTTTC | . | TRBJ2-6 | many | TRBV6-2/TRBV6-3
CASEGTGYDTGELFF | TGTGCCAGCGAGGGGACAGGGTACGATACCGGGGAGCTGTTTTTT | TRBD1 | TRBJ2-2 | many | TRBV2
CASSLTGRGSDEQFF | TGCGCCAGCAGCTTGACAGGGCGGGGTAGCGATGAGCAGTTCTTC | . | TRBJ2-1 | many | TRBV5-1
CASSPWTPVSYNEQFF | TGTGCCAGCAGCCCTTGGACTCCTGTGTCCTACAATGAGCAGTTCTTC | . | TRBJ2-1 | many | TRBV7-6
CSVADPGQGNTIYF | TGCAGCGTTGCAGACCCAGGGCAAGGAAACACCATATATTTT | . | TRBJ1-3 | many | TRBV29-1
CASSESAGGSYNEQFF | TGCGCCAGCAGTGAGTCGGCGGGGGGGTCCTACAATGAGCAGTTCTTC | TRBD2 | TRBJ2-1 | many | TRBV10-1
CASTMGGYNEQFF | TGTGCCAGCACCATGGGAGGTTACAATGAGCAGTTCTTC | . | TRBJ2-1 | few | TRBV27
CAGWDRTRNTEAFF | TGTGCCGGATGGGACAGGACACGGAACACTGAAGCTTTCTTT | TRBD1 | TRBJ1-1 | few | TRBV19